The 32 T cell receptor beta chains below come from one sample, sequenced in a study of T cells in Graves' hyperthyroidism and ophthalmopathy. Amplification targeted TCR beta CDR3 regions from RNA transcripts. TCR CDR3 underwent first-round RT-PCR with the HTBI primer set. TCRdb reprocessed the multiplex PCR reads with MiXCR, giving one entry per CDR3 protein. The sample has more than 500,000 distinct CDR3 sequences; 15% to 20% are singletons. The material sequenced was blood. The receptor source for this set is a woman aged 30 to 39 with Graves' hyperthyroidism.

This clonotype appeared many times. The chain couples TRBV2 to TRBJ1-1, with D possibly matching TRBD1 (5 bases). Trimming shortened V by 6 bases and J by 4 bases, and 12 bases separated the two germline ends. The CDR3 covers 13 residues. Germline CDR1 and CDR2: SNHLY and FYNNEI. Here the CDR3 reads CASRGGPTTEAFF. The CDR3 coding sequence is TGTGCCAGCAGGGGGGGTCCGACCACTGAAGCTTTCTTT.

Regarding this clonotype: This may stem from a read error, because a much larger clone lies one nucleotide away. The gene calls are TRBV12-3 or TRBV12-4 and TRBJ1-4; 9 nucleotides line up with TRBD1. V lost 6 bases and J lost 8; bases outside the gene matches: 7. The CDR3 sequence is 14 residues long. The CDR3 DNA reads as TGTGCCAGCAGACCCCCGACAGGGGGGGAAAAACTGTTTTTT. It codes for CASRPPTGGEKLFF.

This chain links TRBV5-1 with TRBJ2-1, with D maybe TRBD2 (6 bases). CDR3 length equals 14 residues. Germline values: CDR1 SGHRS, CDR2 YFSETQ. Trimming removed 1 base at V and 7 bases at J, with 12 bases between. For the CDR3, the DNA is TGCGCCAGCAGCTTGTTTAGCGGCGGGAATGAGCAGTTCTTC. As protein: CASSLFSGGNEQFF. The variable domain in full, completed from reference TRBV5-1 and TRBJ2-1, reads KAGVTQTPRYLIKTRGQQVTLSCSPISGHRSVSWYQQTPGQGLQFLFEYFSETQRNKGNFPGRFSGRQFSNSRSEMNVSTLELGDSALYLCASSLFSGGNEQFFGPGTRLTVL.

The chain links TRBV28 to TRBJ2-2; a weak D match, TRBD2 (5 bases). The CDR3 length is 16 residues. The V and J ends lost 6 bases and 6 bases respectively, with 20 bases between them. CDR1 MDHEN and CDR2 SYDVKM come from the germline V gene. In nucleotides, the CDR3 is TGTGCCAGCAGGTTAAGCGGCCAGGCAAAAGCCGGGGAGCTGTTTTTT. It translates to CASRLSGQAKAGELFF.

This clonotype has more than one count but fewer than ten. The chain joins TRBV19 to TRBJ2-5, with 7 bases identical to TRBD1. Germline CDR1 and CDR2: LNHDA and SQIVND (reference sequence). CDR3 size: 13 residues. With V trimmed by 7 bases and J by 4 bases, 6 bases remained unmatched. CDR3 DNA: TGTGCCAGTACCCCTACAGGGGTAGAGACCCAGTACTTC. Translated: CASTPTGVETQYF.

CDR3: CASSRSGGSTGELFF. The CDR3, as DNA: TGTGCCAGCAGCCGTAGCGGGGGATCTACCGGGGAGCTGTTTTTT. The V and J genes are TRBV3-1 and TRBJ2-2; 9 bases are a match to TRBD2. The CDR3 extends over 15 amino acids. The V gene end was trimmed by 4 bases and the J gene end by 5 bases; junction bases not matched to a gene: 5. CDR1 LGHDT and CDR2 YNNKEL come from the germline V gene (reference sequence).

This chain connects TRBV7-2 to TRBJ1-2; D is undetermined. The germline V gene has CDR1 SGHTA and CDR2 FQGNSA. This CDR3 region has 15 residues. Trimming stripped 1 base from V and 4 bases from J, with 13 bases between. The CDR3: CASSLEVPAFYGYTF. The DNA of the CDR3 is TGTGCCAGCAGCTTAGAGGTGCCGGCCTTCTATGGCTACACCTTC.

CDR3 DNA sequence: TGTGCCAGCAGTAAGGACAGGGGCAACACCGGGGAGCTGTTTTTT. Protein product: CASSKDRGNTGELFF. This chain uses TRBV6-1 with TRBJ2-2; 9 nucleotides agree with TRBD1. Germline loops: CDR1 MNHNS, CDR2 SASEGT. The ends lost 5 bases at V and 2 bases at J; junction bases unmatched: 3. The CDR3 has 15 amino acids.

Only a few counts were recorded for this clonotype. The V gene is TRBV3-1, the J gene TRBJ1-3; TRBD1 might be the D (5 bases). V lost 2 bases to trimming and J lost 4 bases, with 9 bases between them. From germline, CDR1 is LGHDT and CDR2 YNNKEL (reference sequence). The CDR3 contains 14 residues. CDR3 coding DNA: TGTGCCAGCAGCCAACCGGACAAAGGAAACACCATATATTTT. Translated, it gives CASSQPDKGNTIYF.

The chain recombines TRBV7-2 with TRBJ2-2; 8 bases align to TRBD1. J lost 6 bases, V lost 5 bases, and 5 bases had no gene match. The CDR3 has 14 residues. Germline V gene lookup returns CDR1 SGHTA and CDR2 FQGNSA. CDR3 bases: TGTGCCAGCAGCCCAGCACAGGGGGCCGGGGAGCTGTTTTTT. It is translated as CASSPAQGAGELFF.

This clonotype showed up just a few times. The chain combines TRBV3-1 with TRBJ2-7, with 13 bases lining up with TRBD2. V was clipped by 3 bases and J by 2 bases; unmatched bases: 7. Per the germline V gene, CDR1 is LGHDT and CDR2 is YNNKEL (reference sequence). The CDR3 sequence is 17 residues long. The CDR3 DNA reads TGTGCCAGCAGCCACGGACTAGCGGGAGACATAACCTACGAGCAGTACTTC. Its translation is CASSHGLAGDITYEQYF.

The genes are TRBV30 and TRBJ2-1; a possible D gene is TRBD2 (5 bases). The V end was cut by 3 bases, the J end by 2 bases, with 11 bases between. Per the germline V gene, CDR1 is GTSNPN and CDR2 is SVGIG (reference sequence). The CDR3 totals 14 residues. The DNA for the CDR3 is TGTGCCTGGAGAAGACGGGAAACCTACAATGAGCAGTTCTTC. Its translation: CAWRRRETYNEQFF.

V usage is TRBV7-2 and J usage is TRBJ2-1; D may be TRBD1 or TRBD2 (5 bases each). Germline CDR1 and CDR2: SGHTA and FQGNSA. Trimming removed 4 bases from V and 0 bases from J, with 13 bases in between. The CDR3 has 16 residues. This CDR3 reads CASSSSRVSSYNEQFF. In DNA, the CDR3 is TGTGCCAGCAGCTCTAGCAGGGTGAGCTCCTACAATGAGCAGTTCTTC.

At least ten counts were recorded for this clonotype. The CDR3 loop is CASSLDPTGENTGELFF. The CDR3 DNA follows: TGTGCCAGCAGCTTGGACCCGACAGGGGAGAACACCGGGGAGCTGTTTTTT. The chain employs TRBV5-4 and TRBJ2-2; 8 bases match TRBD1. Germline CDR1 and CDR2: SGHNT and YYREEE (reference sequence). The CDR3 is 17 amino acids. J was trimmed by 1 base and V by 0 bases; bases with no gene match: 5.

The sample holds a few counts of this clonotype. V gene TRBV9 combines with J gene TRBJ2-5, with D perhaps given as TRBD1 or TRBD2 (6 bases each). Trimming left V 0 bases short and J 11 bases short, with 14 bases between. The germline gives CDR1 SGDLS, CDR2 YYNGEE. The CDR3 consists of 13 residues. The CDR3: CASSVGSGGNQYF. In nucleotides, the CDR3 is TGTGCCAGCAGCGTAGGGTCCGGGGGCAATCAGTACTTC.

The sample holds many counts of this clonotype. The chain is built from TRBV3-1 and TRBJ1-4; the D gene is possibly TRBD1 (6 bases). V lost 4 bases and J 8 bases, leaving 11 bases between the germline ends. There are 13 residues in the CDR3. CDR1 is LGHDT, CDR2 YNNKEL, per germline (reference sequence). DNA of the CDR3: TGTGCCAGCAGCCCACAGGGTACGGAAAAACTGTTTTTT. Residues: CASSPQGTEKLFF. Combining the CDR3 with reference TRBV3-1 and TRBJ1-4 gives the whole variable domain DTAVSQTPKYLVTQMGNDKSIKCEQNLGHDTMYWYKQDSKKFLKIMFSYNNKELIINETVPNRFSPKSPDKAHLNLHINSLELGDSAVYFCASSPQGTEKLFFGSGTQLSVL.

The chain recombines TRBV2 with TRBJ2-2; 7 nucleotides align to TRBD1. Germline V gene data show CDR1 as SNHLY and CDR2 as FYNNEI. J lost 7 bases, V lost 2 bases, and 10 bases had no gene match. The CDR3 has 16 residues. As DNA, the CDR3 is TGTGCCAGCAGTGAAAGTGGCGCAGGGGGTGTCGGGGAGCTGTTTTTT. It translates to CASSESGAGGVGELFF. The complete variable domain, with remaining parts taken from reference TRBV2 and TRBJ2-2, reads EPEVTQTPSHQVTQMGQEVILRCVPISNHLYFYWYRQILGQKVEFLVSFYNNEISEKSEIFDDQFSVERPDGSNFTLKIRSTKLEDSAMYFCASSESGAGGVGELFFGEGSRLTVL.

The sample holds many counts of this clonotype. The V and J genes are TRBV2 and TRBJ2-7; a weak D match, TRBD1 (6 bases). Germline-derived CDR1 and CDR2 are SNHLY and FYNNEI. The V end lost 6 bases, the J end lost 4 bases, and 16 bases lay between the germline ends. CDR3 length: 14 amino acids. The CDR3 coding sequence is TGTGCCAGCAGCACAGGACAGACAGTGTACGAGCAGTACTTC. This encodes CASSTGQTVYEQYF.

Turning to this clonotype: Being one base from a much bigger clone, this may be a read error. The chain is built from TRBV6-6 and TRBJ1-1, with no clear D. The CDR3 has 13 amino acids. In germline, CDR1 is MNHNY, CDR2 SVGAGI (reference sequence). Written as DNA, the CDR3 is TGTGCCAGCAGTTACTCTATTGGAACTGGAGCTTTCTTT. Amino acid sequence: CASSYSIGTGAFF.

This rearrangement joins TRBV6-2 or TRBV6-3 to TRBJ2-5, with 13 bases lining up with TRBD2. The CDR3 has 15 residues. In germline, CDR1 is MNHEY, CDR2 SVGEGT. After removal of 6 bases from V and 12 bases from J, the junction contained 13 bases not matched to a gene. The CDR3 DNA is TGTGCCAGCAGGGAGCTTCCGGGACTAGCGGGACTGGAGTACTTC. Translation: CASRELPGLAGLEYF.

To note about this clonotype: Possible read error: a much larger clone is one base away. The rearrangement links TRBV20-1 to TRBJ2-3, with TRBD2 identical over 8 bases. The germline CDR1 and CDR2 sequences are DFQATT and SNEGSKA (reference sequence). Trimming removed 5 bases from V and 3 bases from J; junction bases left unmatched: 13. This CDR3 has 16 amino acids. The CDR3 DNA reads TGCAGTGCTGGTCCGGTGAGCGGGAGTCTTACAGATACGCAGTATTTT. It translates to CSAGPVSGSLTDTQYF.

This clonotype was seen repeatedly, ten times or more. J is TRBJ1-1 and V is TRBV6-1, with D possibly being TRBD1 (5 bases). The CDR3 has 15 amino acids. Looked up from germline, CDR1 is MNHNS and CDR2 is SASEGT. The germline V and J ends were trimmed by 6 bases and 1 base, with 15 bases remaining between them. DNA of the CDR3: TGTGCCAGCAGGTTAAATTATCAGGGGAACACTGAAGCTTTCTTT. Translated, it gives CASRLNYQGNTEAFF.

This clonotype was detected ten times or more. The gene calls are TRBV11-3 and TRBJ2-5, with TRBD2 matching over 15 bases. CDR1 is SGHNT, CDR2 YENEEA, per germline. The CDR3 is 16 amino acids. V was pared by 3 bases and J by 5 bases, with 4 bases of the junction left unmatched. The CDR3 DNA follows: TGTGCCAGCAGCTTGGGACTAGCGGGAGGCGGGGAGACCCAGTACTTC. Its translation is CASSLGLAGGGETQYF.

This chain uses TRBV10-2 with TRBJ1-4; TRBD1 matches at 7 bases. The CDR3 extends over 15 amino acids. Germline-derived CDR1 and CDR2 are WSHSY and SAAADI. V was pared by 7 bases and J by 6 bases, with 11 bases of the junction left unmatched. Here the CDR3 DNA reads TGCGCCAGCACCGAAAGGACAGGCCGTGATGAAAAACTGTTTTTT. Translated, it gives CASTERTGRDEKLFF.

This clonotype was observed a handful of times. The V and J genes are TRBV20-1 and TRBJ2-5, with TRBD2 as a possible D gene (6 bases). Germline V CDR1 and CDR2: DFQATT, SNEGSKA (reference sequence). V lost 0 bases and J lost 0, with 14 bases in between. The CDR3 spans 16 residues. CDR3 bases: TGCAGTGCTAGAGATCCACTAGCCCTGTACCAAGAGACCCAGTACTTC. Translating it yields CSARDPLALYQETQYF.

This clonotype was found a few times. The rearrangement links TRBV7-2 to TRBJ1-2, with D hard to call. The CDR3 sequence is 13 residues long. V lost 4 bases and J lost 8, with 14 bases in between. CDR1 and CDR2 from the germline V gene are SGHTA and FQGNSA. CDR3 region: CASSSSLGNGYTF. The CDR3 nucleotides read TGTGCCAGCAGCTCATCCTTGGGTAACGGCTACACCTTC.

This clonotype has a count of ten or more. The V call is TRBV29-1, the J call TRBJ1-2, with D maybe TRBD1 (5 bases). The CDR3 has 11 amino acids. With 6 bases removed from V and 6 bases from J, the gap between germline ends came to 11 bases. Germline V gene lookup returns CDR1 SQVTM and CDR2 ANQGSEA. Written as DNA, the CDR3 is TGCAGCGTGACAGATATGCATGGCTACACCTTC. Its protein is CSVTDMHGYTF.

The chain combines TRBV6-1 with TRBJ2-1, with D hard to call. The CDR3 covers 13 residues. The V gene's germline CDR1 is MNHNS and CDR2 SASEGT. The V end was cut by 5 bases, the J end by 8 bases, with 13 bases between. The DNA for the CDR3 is TGTGCCAGCAGTCCCGACCTCGAATATGAGCAGTTCTTC. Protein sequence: CASSPDLEYEQFF.

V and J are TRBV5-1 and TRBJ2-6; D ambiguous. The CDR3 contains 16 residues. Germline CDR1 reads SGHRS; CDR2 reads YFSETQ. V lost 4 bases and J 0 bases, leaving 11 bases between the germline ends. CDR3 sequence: CASSQTQGSGANVLTF. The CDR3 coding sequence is TGCGCCAGCAGCCAGACACAAGGCTCTGGGGCCAACGTCCTGACTTTC.

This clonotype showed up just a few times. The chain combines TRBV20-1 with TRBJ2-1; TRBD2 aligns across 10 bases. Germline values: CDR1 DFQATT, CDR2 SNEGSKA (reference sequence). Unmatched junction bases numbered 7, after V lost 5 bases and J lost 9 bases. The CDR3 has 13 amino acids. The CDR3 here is CSAPGTSVAEQFF. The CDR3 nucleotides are TGCAGTGCTCCCGGGACTAGCGTCGCTGAGCAGTTCTTC.

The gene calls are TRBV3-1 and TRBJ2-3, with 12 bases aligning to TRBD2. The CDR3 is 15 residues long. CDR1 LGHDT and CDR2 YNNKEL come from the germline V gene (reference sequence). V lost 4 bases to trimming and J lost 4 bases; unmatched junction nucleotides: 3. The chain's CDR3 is CASSPSGRVADTQYF. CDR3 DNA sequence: TGTGCCAGCAGCCCTAGCGGGAGGGTTGCAGATACGCAGTATTTT.

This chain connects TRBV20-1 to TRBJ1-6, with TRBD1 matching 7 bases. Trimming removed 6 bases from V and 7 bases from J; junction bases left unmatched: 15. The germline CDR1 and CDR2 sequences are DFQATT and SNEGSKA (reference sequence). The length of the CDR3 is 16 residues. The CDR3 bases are TGCAGTGCCAAAATACAGGGGACGGATTACAATTCACCCCTCCACTTT. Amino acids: CSAKIQGTDYNSPLHF.